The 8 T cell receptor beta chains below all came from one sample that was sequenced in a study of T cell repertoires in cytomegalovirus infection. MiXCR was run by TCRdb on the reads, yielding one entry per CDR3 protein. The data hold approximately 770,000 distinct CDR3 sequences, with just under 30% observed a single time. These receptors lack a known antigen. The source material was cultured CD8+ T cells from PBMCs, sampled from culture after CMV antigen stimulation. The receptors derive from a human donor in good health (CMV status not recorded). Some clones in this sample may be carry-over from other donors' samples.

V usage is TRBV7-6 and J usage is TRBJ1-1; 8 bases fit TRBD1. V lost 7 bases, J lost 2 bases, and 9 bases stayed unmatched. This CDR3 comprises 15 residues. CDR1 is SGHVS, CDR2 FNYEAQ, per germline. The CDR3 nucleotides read TGTGCCAGCATCAAAAAGACAGGGGACAACACTGAAGCTTTCTTT. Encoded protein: CASIKKTGDNTEAFF.

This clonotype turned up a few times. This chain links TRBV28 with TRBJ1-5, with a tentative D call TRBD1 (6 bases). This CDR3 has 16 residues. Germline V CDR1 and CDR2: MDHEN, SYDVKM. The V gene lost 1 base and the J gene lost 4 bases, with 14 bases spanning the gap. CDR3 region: CASSLFRGDINQPQHF. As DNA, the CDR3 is TGTGCCAGCAGTTTATTTCGAGGGGACATAAATCAGCCCCAGCATTTT.

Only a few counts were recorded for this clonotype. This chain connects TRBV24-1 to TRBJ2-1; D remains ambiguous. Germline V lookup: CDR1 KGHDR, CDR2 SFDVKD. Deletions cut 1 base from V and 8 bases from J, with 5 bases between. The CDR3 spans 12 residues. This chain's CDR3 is CATSDFLYEQFF. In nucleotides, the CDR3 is TGTGCCACCAGTGATTTTTTATATGAGCAGTTCTTC.

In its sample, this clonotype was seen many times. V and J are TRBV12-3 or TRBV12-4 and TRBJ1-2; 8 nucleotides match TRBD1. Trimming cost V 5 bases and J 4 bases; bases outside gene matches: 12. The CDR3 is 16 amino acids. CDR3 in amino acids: CASSLTQGAVAYGYTF. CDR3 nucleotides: TGTGCCAGCAGTCTTACGCAGGGGGCGGTTGCCTATGGCTACACCTTC.

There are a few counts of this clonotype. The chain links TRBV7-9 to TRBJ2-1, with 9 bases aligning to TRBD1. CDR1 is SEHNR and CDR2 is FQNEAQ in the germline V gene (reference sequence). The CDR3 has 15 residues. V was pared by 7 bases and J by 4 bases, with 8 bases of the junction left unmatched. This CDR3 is CASIPRGQGYNEQFF. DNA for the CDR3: TGTGCCAGCATCCCAAGGGGACAGGGTTACAATGAGCAGTTCTTC.

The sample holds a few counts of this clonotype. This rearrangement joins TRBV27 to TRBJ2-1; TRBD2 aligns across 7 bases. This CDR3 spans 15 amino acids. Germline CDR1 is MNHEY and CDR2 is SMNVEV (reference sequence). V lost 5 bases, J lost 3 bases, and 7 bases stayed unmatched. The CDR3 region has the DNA TGTGCCAGCAGTGCTTCTAGCGGTTTCTACAATGAGCAGTTCTTC. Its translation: CASSASSGFYNEQFF.

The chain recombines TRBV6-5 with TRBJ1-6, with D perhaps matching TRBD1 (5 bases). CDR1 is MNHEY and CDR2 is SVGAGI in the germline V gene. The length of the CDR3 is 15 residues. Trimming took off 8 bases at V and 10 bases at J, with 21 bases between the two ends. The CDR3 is CASGRYRQLPSPLHF. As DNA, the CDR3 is TGTGCCAGCGGACGCTATAGACAGCTACCATCACCCCTCCACTTT.

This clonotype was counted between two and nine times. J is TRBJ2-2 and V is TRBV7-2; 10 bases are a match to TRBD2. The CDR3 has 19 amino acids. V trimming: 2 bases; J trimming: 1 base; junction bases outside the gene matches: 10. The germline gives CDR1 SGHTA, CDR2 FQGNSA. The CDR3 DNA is TGTGCCAGCAGCTTAAGGCGGATAGCGGGGGGCCGGAACACCGGGGAGCTGTTTTTT. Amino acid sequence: CASSLRRIAGGRNTGELFF. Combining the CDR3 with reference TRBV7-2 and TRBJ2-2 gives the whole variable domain GAGVSQSPSNKVTEKGKDVELRCDPISGHTALYWYRQSLGQGLEFLIYFQGNSAPDKSGLPSDRFSAERTGGSVSTLTIQRTQQEDSAVYLCASSLRRIAGGRNTGELFFGEGSRLTVL.